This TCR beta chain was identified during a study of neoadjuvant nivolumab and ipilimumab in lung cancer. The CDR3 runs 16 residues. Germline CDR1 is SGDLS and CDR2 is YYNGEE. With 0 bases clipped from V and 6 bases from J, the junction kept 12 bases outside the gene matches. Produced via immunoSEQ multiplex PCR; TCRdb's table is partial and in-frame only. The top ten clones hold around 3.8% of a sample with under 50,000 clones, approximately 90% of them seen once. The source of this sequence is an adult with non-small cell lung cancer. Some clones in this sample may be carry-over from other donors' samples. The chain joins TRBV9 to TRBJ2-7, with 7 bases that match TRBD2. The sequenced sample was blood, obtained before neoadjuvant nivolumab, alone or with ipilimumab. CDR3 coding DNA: TGTGCCAGCAGCGTAGGGGGGACTATCCCATCTGTCGAGCAGTACTTC. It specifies CASSVGGTIPSVEQYF.